Listed here are 23 T cell receptor beta chains from one sample, sequenced in a study of T-cell memory formation after mild COVID-19. TCRdb reprocessed the 5' RACE reads via MiXCR and lists one record per CDR3 protein. Here the sample spans more than 250,000 distinct CDR3 sequences, under 20% being singletons. What was sequenced was PBMCs or a T cell subset sorted from them (not recorded which). The receptors shown here come from a man between 18 and 29 years old who had mild COVID-19 (a few samples of this study predate the infection). Cell type and time point are not known.

The CDR3 loop is CAIRQGNSNQPQHF. CDR3 DNA sequence: TGTGCCATTCGACAGGGTAACAGCAATCAGCCCCAGCATTTT. The chain is built from TRBV2 and TRBJ1-5; TRBD1 matches 7 bases. Germline-derived CDR1 and CDR2 are SNHLY and FYNNEI. With V trimmed by 10 bases and J by 1 base, 7 bases remained unmatched. This CDR3 comprises 14 residues. The variable domain in full, with the rest retrieved from reference TRBV2 and TRBJ1-5, is EPEVTQTPSHQVTQMGQEVILRCVPISNHLYFYWYRQILGQKVEFLVSFYNNEISEKSEIFDDQFSVERPDGSNFTLKIRSTKLEDSAMYFCAIRQGNSNQPQHFGDGTRLSIL.

This chain uses TRBV7-2 with TRBJ1-5; D is unclear. Trimming removed 1 base from V and 2 bases from J, with 6 bases in between. The CDR3 sequence is 14 residues long. Looked up from germline, CDR1 is SGHTA and CDR2 is FQGNSA. CDR3 in amino acids: CASSLGFGNQPQHF. For the CDR3, the DNA is TGTGCCAGCAGCTTAGGGTTCGGCAATCAGCCCCAGCATTTT. The full variable domain, completed using reference TRBV7-2 and TRBJ1-5, is GAGVSQSPSNKVTEKGKDVELRCDPISGHTALYWYRQSLGQGLEFLIYFQGNSAPDKSGLPSDRFSAERTGGSVSTLTIQRTQQEDSAVYLCASSLGFGNQPQHFGDGTRLSIL.

Only a few counts were recorded for this clonotype. V and J are TRBV7-2 and TRBJ2-1; D is possibly TRBD2 (6 bases). V was trimmed by 1 base and J by 6 bases, leaving 16 bases between them. The CDR3 sequence is 16 residues long. Germline values: CDR1 SGHTA, CDR2 FQGNSA. CDR3 nucleotides: TGTGCCAGCAGCTTAGGGAAGACTAGTTTATCCAATGAGCAGTTCTTC. Translating it yields CASSLGKTSLSNEQFF.

This chain joins TRBV4-1 and TRBJ1-1; D unclear. Germline values: CDR1 MGHRA, CDR2 YSYEKL. CDR3 length: 12 amino acids. V lost 3 bases, J lost 1 base, and 3 bases lay in between. The CDR3 spells CASSQKNTEAFF. In DNA, the CDR3 is TGCGCCAGCAGCCAGAAGAACACTGAAGCTTTCTTT.

The CDR3 loop reads CASSQAFGDNEQFF. The CDR3, as DNA: TGCGCCAGCAGCCAAGCATTTGGGGACAATGAGCAGTTCTTC. This chain joins TRBV4-1 and TRBJ2-1; D unclear. The germline V gene encodes CDR1 MGHRA and CDR2 YSYEKL. This CDR3 is 14 amino acids long. Trimming removed 1 base from V and 5 bases from J, with 9 bases in between.

This clonotype was found a few times. The chain is built from TRBV2 and TRBJ1-5, with 7 bases aligning to TRBD1. Germline CDR1 is SNHLY and CDR2 is FYNNEI. With 6 bases clipped from V and 6 bases from J, the junction kept 8 bases outside the gene matches. CDR3 length: 14 residues. The CDR3 sequence: CASRDRAGSQPQHF. Here the CDR3 DNA reads TGTGCCAGCAGAGACAGGGCTGGGAGTCAGCCCCAGCATTTT. Using reference TRBV2 and TRBJ1-5 for the parts outside the CDR3, the full variable domain is EPEVTQTPSHQVTQMGQEVILRCVPISNHLYFYWYRQILGQKVEFLVSFYNNEISEKSEIFDDQFSVERPDGSNFTLKIRSTKLEDSAMYFCASRDRAGSQPQHFGDGTRLSIL.

The genes are TRBV6-6 and TRBJ1-1, with no clear D. This CDR3 contains 12 residues. Trimming took off 2 bases at V and 10 bases at J, with 11 bases between the two ends. CDR1 and CDR2 from the germline V gene are MNHNY and SVGAGI (reference sequence). As DNA, the CDR3 is TGTGCCAGCAGTTACGACTCTAAGGGAGCTTTCTTT. It is translated as CASSYDSKGAFF.

The rearrangement joins TRBV11-2 to TRBJ1-1; D perhaps matches TRBD1 (5 bases). The germline gives CDR1 SGHAT, CDR2 FQNNGV. CDR3 length equals 14 residues. The germline V and J ends were trimmed by 1 base and 7 bases, with 13 bases remaining between them. The CDR3 reads CASSLVWQGNEAFF. CDR3 coding DNA: TGTGCCAGCAGCTTAGTGTGGCAGGGTAATGAAGCTTTCTTT. Full variable domain (remainder filled in from reference TRBV11-2 and TRBJ1-1): EAGVAQSPRYKIIEKRQSVAFWCNPISGHATLYWYQQILGQGPKLLIQFQNNGVVDDSQLPKDRFSAERLKGVDSTLKIQPAKLEDSAVYLCASSLVWQGNEAFFGQGTRLTVV.

The chain couples TRBV7-9 to TRBJ2-5; possibly TRBD1 for D (6 bases). CDR3 length: 13 amino acids. The V and J ends lost 3 bases and 5 bases respectively, with 10 bases between them. The V gene's germline CDR1 is SEHNR and CDR2 FQNEAQ (reference sequence). The CDR3 reads CASSFSQGETQYF. CDR3 sequence (DNA): TGTGCCAGCAGCTTCAGCCAGGGGGAGACCCAGTACTTC.

This chain links TRBV5-1 with TRBJ2-5; maybe TRBD2 (5 bases). CDR1 SGHRS and CDR2 YFSETQ come from the germline V gene. The CDR3 is made up of 15 amino acids. Trimming left V 0 bases short and J 5 bases short, with 14 bases between. The DNA for the CDR3 is TGCGCCAGCAGCTTGGGCGGGCTGGAGAGGGAGACCCAGTACTTC. Amino acids: CASSLGGLERETQYF.

This clonotype was counted only a few times. The J gene is TRBJ2-1, the V gene TRBV5-6; D remains unclear. CDR3 length equals 11 residues. V was trimmed by 4 bases and J by 5 bases, leaving 4 bases between them. Looked up from germline, CDR1 is SGHDT and CDR2 is YYEEEE. The CDR3 loop reads CASSEDNEQFF. Here the CDR3 DNA reads TGTGCCAGCAGCGAGGACAATGAGCAGTTCTTC.

The chain carries TRBV10-3 and TRBJ2-5, with a weak D call TRBD1 (5 bases). The CDR3 is 15 residues long. Trimming cost V 7 bases and J 5 bases, with 20 bases left between them. CDR1 is ENHRY and CDR2 is SYGVKD in the germline V gene. The DNA of the CDR3 is TGTGCCATCACAGCAGGGCCAGACCAGGAGGAGACCCAGTACTTC. Protein: CAITAGPDQEETQYF.

This clonotype came up a few times. This sequence joins TRBV12-3 or TRBV12-4 and TRBJ2-3; D perhaps matches TRBD2 (6 bases). The CDR3 sequence is 15 residues long. V gave up 7 bases and J gave up 0 bases, with 14 bases separating them. In DNA form, the CDR3 reads TGTGCCAGCAATTCCGGTAGCGGAAGCACAGATACGCAGTATTTT. Translated: CASNSGSGSTDTQYF.

This clonotype was detected a few times. The V gene is TRBV12-3 or TRBV12-4, the J gene TRBJ2-7; TRBD1 might be the D (6 bases). The CDR3 spans 14 residues. V was shortened by 6 bases and J by 6 bases, with 18 bases between the two germline ends. CDR3 protein: CASSQDHRASEQYF. The CDR3, as DNA: TGTGCCAGCAGCCAAGACCACAGGGCCTCCGAGCAGTACTTC.

The chain joins TRBV7-2 to TRBJ2-2; 9 bases map to TRBD2. The CDR3 sequence is 16 residues long. CDR1 is SGHTA and CDR2 is FQGNSA in the germline V gene. Trimming cost V 6 bases and J 2 bases; bases outside gene matches: 7. This CDR3 is CASSYPGTSNTGELFF. The CDR3 DNA follows: TGTGCCAGCAGTTACCCCGGGACTAGCAACACCGGGGAGCTGTTTTTT.

The sample holds a few counts of this clonotype. V gene TRBV7-2 combines with J gene TRBJ2-5; TRBD2 matches 9 bases. V shed 2 bases and J 5 bases; nucleotides not matched to a gene: 3. In germline, CDR1 is SGHTA, CDR2 FQGNSA. The CDR3 has 14 amino acids. This chain's CDR3 is CASSLPSGGETQYF. The CDR3 coding sequence is TGTGCCAGCAGCTTACCCAGCGGGGGGGAGACCCAGTACTTC.

This clonotype appeared a few times. V and J are TRBV20-1 and TRBJ2-1; D is possibly TRBD2 (6 bases). Germline V lookup: CDR1 DFQATT, CDR2 SNEGSKA (reference sequence). The CDR3 sequence is 14 residues long. CDR3 DNA sequence: TGCGGGGGGAAACCCGGGACGGCTTACAATGAGCAGTTCTTC. Translated, it gives CGGKPGTAYNEQFF.

The J gene is TRBJ1-6, the V gene TRBV6-5, with D perhaps TRBD1 (5 bases). The V end was cut by 5 bases, the J end by 7 bases, with 12 bases between. This CDR3 comprises 14 residues. Germline loops: CDR1 MNHEY, CDR2 SVGAGI. CDR3 loop: CASSPPGGNSPLHF. DNA for the CDR3: TGTGCCAGCAGTCCACCCGGGGGAAATTCACCCCTCCACTTT.

A few counts support this clonotype. The chain uses TRBV6-1 and TRBJ2-7; 8 bases are shared with TRBD1. Germline values: CDR1 MNHNS, CDR2 SASEGT. The CDR3 runs 12 residues. Germline trimming cut 5 bases from V and 7 bases from J; bases unmatched to any gene: 4. The CDR3 here is CASSQGAREQYV. CDR3 nucleotides: TGTGCCAGCAGTCAGGGGGCGCGTGAGCAGTACGTC.

This clonotype showed up just a few times. The rearrangement joins TRBV20-1 to TRBJ2-3, with D maybe TRBD1 (6 bases). From germline, CDR1 is DFQATT and CDR2 SNEGSKA (reference sequence). The CDR3 loop spans 13 amino acids. The CDR3 DNA is TGCACTGTCCGGGACACGGGTGCAGATACGCAGTATTTT. This encodes CTVRDTGADTQYF.

The genes are TRBV11-3 and TRBJ2-3; maybe TRBD2 (6 bases). The germline CDR1 and CDR2 sequences are SGHNT and YENEEA. CDR3 length: 17 residues. V dropped 0 bases and J dropped 1 base, with 14 bases sitting between them. The CDR3 here is CASSLDGGTPGTDTQYF. The DNA for the CDR3 is TGTGCCAGCAGCTTAGACGGCGGGACTCCGGGCACAGATACGCAGTATTTT.

The chain carries TRBV12-3 or TRBV12-4 and TRBJ1-4, with a weak D call TRBD1 (5 bases). V lost 3 bases to trimming and J lost 11 bases, with 7 bases between them. CDR3 length: 11 amino acids. The CDR3 is CASSFSGKLFF. The DNA for the CDR3 is TGTGCCAGCAGTTTTTCAGGGAAACTGTTTTTT.

This clonotype was seen only a few times. The rearrangement uses TRBV29-1 and TRBJ2-2, with D perhaps being TRBD1 or TRBD2 (5 bases each). CDR1 is SQVTM and CDR2 is ANQGSEA in the germline V gene. This CDR3 comprises 13 residues. The CDR3 coding sequence is TGCGGGGGTTCACTTGCGAACACCGGGGAGCTGTTTTTT. Translating it yields CGGSLANTGELFF.